This is a list of T cell receptor beta chains from one sample in a study of T cells in narcolepsy. The method was immunoSEQ multiplex PCR; TCRdb's version includes in-frame clones alone and lacks a portion of them. The data contain 25,000 to 35,000 clones, 80% to 85% of them singletons. Sequencing was performed on memory (CD45RA-) CD4+ T cells from blood. These receptors were obtained from a human donor in good health. The CDR3 runs from the conserved cysteine through the conserved F or W. Fields, in order: D gene, J gene, V gene, clone size, CDR3 DNA, CDR3 protein. D genes are given only for firm matches. Only part of the rows carry a size: once, few, many, or a class if the clone is expanded.

D gene: TRBD1
J gene: TRBJ2-5
V gene: TRBV11-2
clone size: once
CDR3 DNA: TGTGCCAGCAGCTTAGAAGGGCTCCAGGGGGCCCAGTACTTC
CDR3 protein: CASSLEGLQGAQYF

D gene: TRBD2
J gene: TRBJ2-2
V gene: TRBV27
clone size: NA
CDR3 DNA: TGTGCCAGCAGTTTATCAGGCGGGGGAGAGTTCCCCGGGGAGCTGTTTTTT
CDR3 protein: CASSLSGGGEFPGELFF

D gene: NA
J gene: TRBJ2-5
V gene: TRBV28
clone size: NA
CDR3 DNA: TGTGCCAGCAGTTCATCCGGGATCAAAGAGACCCAGTACTTC
CDR3 protein: CASSSSGIKETQYF

D gene: TRBD2
J gene: TRBJ2-1
V gene: TRBV10-3
clone size: NA
CDR3 DNA: TGTGCCATTGCTGGACTAGCGGGGGTATCCTACAATGAGCAGTTCTTC
CDR3 protein: CAIAGLAGVSYNEQFF

D gene: TRBD1
J gene: TRBJ2-2
V gene: TRBV5-1
clone size: NA
CDR3 DNA: TGCGCCAGCAGCTTGCGGGACAGGAGCACCGGGGAGCTGTTTTTT
CDR3 protein: CASSLRDRSTGELFF

D gene: NA
J gene: TRBJ2-2
V gene: TRBV19
clone size: once
CDR3 DNA: TGTGCCAGTATCACGGCAGGCTCGAACACCGGGGAGCTGTTTTTT
CDR3 protein: CASITAGSNTGELFF

D gene: NA
J gene: TRBJ2-6
V gene: TRBV5-4
clone size: once
CDR3 DNA: TGTGCCAGCAGCTTAGGGGGCTCTGGGGCCAACGTCCTGACTTTC
CDR3 protein: CASSLGGSGANVLTF

D gene: TRBD1
J gene: TRBJ1-2
V gene: TRBV15
clone size: NA
CDR3 DNA: TGTGCCACCGGCCGGGACAGGGCTAACTATGGCTACACCTTC
CDR3 protein: CATGRDRANYGYTF

D gene: NA
J gene: TRBJ1-1
V gene: TRBV10-3
clone size: NA
CDR3 DNA: TGTGCCATCAGGACGGACAGCCAAAGGAACACTGAAGCTTTCTTT
CDR3 protein: CAIRTDSQRNTEAFF

D gene: TRBD1
J gene: TRBJ1-2
V gene: TRBV6-1
clone size: NA
CDR3 DNA: TGTGCCAGCAGTGCCCAGGGGGTGAAAGGCTATGGCTACACCTTC
CDR3 protein: CASSAQGVKGYGYTF

D gene: NA
J gene: TRBJ1-4
V gene: TRBV28
clone size: NA
CDR3 DNA: TGTGCCAGCGGGGGAAGGGCAGGGCGTAGTGAAAAACTGTTTTTT
CDR3 protein: CASGGRAGRSEKLFF

D gene: TRBD1
J gene: TRBJ2-7
V gene: TRBV13
clone size: NA
CDR3 DNA: TGTGCCAGCAGCTCGTACAGGGGTAGCTCCTACGAGCAGTACTTC
CDR3 protein: CASSSYRGSSYEQYF

D gene: NA
J gene: TRBJ1-1
V gene: TRBV30
clone size: NA
CDR3 DNA: TGTGCCTGTAGGGTCACTGAAGCTTTCTTT
CDR3 protein: CACRVTEAFF

D gene: NA
J gene: TRBJ1-6
V gene: TRBV5-5
clone size: NA
CDR3 DNA: TGTGCCAGCAGATCCGATTGGAACAGGGTTAATTCACCCCTCCACTTT
CDR3 protein: CASRSDWNRVNSPLHF

D gene: NA
J gene: TRBJ2-5
V gene: TRBV9
clone size: NA
CDR3 DNA: TGTGCCAGCAGTGGCGGAAAAACTACGGGGCAAGAGACCCAGTACTTC
CDR3 protein: CASSGGKTTGQETQYF

D gene: NA
J gene: TRBJ2-5
V gene: TRBV2
clone size: NA
CDR3 DNA: TGTGCCAGCAGTCCTGGCGGGGGCCTTCAAGAGACCCAGTACTTC
CDR3 protein: CASSPGGGLQETQYF

D gene: NA
J gene: TRBJ1-3
V gene: TRBV5-1
clone size: NA
CDR3 DNA: TGCGCCAGCAGCTTGGACGGCAGGGAGGGAAACACCATATATTTT
CDR3 protein: CASSLDGREGNTIYF

D gene: NA
J gene: TRBJ1-2
V gene: TRBV7-2
clone size: NA
CDR3 DNA: TGTGCCAGCAGCTACCGCCGGGCAGCTAACTATGGCTACACCTTC
CDR3 protein: CASSYRRAANYGYTF

D gene: NA
J gene: TRBJ1-5
V gene: TRBV2
clone size: once
CDR3 DNA: TGTGCCAGCAGTGAAGGGGGCAGGAATAGCAATCAGCCCCAGCATTTT
CDR3 protein: CASSEGGRNSNQPQHF

D gene: TRBD1
J gene: TRBJ1-4
V gene: TRBV5-1
clone size: NA
CDR3 DNA: TGCGCCAGCAGCTTGAGTGGGACAGGCAATGAAAAACTGTTTTTT
CDR3 protein: CASSLSGTGNEKLFF

D gene: NA
J gene: TRBJ1-6
V gene: TRBV5-4
clone size: NA
CDR3 DNA: TGTGCCAGCAGCTTCTCGGGATTTGGTTCACCCCTCCACTTT
CDR3 protein: CASSFSGFGSPLHF

D gene: NA
J gene: TRBJ2-7
V gene: TRBV5-5
clone size: NA
CDR3 DNA: TGTGCCAGCACAGTAATAACAGGGAGAAGCTCCTACGAGCAGTACTTC
CDR3 protein: CASTVITGRSSYEQYF

D gene: NA
J gene: TRBJ1-1
V gene: TRBV28
clone size: few
CDR3 DNA: TGTGCCACCCGCCGTACAGGGACCACTGAAGCTTTCTTT
CDR3 protein: CATRRTGTTEAFF

D gene: TRBD1
J gene: TRBJ1-2
V gene: TRBV2
clone size: NA
CDR3 DNA: TGTGCCAGCAGGCGGACAGGGGAGGATGGCTACACCTTC
CDR3 protein: CASRRTGEDGYTF

D gene: TRBD2
J gene: TRBJ2-3
V gene: TRBV29-1
clone size: NA
CDR3 DNA: TGCAGCGTTGAAAATGTCCAGCGGGGGGCCGGCACAGATACGCAGTATTTT
CDR3 protein: CSVENVQRGAGTDTQYF

D gene: NA
J gene: TRBJ1-1
V gene: TRBV9
clone size: NA
CDR3 DNA: TGTGCCAGCAGCGTACTCCAGGACATGAACACTGAAGCTTTCTTT
CDR3 protein: CASSVLQDMNTEAFF

D gene: NA
J gene: TRBJ2-3
V gene: TRBV29-1
clone size: NA
CDR3 DNA: TGCAGCTCTTGGACCCGGGGAAACACAGATACGCAGTATTTT
CDR3 protein: CSSWTRGNTDTQYF

D gene: TRBD2
J gene: TRBJ2-3
V gene: TRBV6-4
clone size: few
CDR3 DNA: TGTGCCAGCAGTGAAAGCGGGACTGTCCGCACAGATACGCAGTATTTT
CDR3 protein: CASSESGTVRTDTQYF

D gene: NA
J gene: TRBJ2-5
V gene: TRBV23-1
clone size: NA
CDR3 DNA: TGCGCCAGCAGATACACACTAAAGACCCAGTACTTC
CDR3 protein: CASRYTLKTQYF

D gene: NA
J gene: TRBJ2-1
V gene: TRBV6-1
clone size: NA
CDR3 DNA: TGTGCCAGCAGTGAATGGCTGGGTCTAAGCTCCTACAATGAGCAGTTCTTC
CDR3 protein: CASSEWLGLSSYNEQFF